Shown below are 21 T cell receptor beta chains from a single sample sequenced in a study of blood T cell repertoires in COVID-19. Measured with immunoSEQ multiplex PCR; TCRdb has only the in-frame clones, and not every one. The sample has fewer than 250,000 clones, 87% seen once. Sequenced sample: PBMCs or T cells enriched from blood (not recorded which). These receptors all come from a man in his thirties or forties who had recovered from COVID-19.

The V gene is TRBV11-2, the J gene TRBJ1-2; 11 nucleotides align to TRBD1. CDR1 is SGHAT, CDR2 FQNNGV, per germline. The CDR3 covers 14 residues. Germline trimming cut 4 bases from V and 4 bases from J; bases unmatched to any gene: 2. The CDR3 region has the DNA TGTGCCAGCAGCTCCGGGACAGGGGGCTATGGCTACACCTTC. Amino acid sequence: CASSSGTGGYGYTF.

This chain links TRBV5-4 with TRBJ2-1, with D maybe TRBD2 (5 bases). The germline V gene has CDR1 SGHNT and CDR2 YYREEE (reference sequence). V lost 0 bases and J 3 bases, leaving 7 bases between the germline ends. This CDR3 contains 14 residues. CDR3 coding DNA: TGTGCCAGCAGCTTGGGACTACTCTACAATGAGCAGTTCTTC. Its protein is CASSLGLLYNEQFF. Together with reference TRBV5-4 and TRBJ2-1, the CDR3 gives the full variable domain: ETGVTQSPTHLIKTRGQQVTLRCSSQSGHNTVSWYQQALGQGPQFIFQYYREEENGRGNFPPRFSGLQFPNYSSELNVNALELDDSALYLCASSLGLLYNEQFFGPGTRLTVL.

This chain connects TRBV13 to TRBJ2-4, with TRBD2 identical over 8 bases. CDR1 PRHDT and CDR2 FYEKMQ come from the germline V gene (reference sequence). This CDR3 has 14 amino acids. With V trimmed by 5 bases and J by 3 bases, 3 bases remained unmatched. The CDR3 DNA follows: TGTGCCAGCAGCCCCGGGGGGGGCAAAAACATTCAGTACTTC. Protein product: CASSPGGGKNIQYF. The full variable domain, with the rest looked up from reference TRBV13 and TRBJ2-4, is AAGVIQSPRHLIKEKRETATLKCYPIPRHDTVYWYQQGPGQDPQFLISFYEKMQSDKGSIPDRFSAQQFSDYHSELNMSSLELGDSALYFCASSPGGGKNIQYFGAGTRLSVL.

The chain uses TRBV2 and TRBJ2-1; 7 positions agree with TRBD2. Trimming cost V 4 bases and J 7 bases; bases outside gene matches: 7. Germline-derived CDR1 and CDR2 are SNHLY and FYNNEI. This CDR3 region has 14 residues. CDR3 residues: CASSGSGLVNEQFF. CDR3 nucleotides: TGTGCCAGCAGTGGTAGCGGGCTTGTGAATGAGCAGTTCTTC.

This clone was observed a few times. The CDR3 nucleotides are TGTGCCATCAGAAACAGGGGGCAGGACACTGAAGCTTTCTTT. Protein sequence: CAIRNRGQDTEAFF. V is TRBV10-3 and J is TRBJ1-1, with 9 bases aligning to TRBD1. CDR3 length: 14 amino acids. Germline V gives CDR1 ENHRY, CDR2 SYGVKD. V shed 6 bases and J 3 bases; nucleotides not matched to a gene: 5.

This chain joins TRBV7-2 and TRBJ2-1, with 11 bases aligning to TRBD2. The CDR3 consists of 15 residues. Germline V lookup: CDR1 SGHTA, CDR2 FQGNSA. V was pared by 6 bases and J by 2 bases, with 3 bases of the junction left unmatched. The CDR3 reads CASRLSGGAYNEQFF. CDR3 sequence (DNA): TGTGCCAGCAGACTTAGCGGGGGGGCCTACAATGAGCAGTTCTTC.

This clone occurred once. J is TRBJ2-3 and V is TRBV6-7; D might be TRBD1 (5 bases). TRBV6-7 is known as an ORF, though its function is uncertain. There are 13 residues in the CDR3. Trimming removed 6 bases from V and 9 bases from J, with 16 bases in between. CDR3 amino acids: CASRGRTEPTQYF. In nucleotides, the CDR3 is TGTGCCAGCAGGGGGCGGACCGAACCAACGCAGTATTTT.

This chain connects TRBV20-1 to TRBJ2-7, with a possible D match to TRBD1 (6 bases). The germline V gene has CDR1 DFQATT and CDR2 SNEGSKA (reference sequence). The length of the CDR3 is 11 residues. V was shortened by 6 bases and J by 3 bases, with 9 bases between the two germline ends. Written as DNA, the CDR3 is TGCAGTGCCTACAGGGACTACGAGCAGTACTTC. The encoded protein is CSAYRDYEQYF.

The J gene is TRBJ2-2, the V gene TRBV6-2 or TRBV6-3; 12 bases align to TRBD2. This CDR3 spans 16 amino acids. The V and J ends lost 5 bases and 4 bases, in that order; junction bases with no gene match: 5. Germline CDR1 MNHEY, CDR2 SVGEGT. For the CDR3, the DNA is TGTGCCAGCAGTCTAGCGGGGGGGCAGAGCACCGGGGAGCTGTTTTTT. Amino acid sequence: CASSLAGGQSTGELFF.

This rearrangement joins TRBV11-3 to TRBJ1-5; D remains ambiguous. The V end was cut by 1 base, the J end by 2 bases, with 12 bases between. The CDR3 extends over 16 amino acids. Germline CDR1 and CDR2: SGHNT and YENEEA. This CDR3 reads CASSLVGGSGNQPQHF. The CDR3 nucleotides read TGTGCCAGCAGCTTAGTCGGTGGGAGCGGCAATCAGCCCCAGCATTTT. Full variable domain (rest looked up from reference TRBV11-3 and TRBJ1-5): EAGVVQSPRYKIIEKKQPVAFWCNPISGHNTLYWYLQNLGQGPELLIRYENEEAVDDSQLPKDRFSAERLKGVDSTLKIQPAELGDSAVYLCASSLVGGSGNQPQHFGDGTRLSIL.

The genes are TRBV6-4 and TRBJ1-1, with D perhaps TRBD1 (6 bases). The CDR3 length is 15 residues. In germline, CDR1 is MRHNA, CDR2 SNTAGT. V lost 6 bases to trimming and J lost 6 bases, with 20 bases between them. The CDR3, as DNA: TGTGCCAGCAGCCAAAGGGGGGGGGTCAACGCTGAAGCTTTCTTT. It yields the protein CASSQRGGVNAEAFF.

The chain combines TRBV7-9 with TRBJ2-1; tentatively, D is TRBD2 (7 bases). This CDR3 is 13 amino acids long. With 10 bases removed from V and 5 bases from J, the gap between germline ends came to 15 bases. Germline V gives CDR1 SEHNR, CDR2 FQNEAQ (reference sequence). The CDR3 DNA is TGTGCCAAGACCCGGGGGGCGGACAATGAGCAGTTCTTC. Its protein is CAKTRGADNEQFF.

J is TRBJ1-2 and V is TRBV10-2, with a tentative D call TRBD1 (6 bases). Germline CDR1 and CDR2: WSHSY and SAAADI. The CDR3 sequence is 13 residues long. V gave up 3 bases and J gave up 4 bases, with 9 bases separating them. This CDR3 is CASSDTGFYGYTF. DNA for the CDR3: TGCGCCAGCAGTGACACAGGGTTCTATGGCTACACCTTC.

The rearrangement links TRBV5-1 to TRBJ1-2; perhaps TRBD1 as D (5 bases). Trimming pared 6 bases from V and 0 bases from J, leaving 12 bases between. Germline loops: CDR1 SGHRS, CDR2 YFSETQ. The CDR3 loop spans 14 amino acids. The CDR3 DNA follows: TGCGCCAGCATGGGGACTGGAGCTAACTATGGCTACACCTTC. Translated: CASMGTGANYGYTF.

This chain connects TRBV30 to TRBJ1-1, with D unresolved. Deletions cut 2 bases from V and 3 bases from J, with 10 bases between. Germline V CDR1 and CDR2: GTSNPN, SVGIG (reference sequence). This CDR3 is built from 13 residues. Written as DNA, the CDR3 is TGTGCCTGGAGTCTGACACCCTACACTGAAGCTTTCTTT. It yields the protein CAWSLTPYTEAFF. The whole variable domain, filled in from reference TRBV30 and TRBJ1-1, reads SQTIHQWPATLVQPVGSPLSLECTVEGTSNPNLYWYRQAAGRGLQLLFYSVGIGQISSEVPQNLSASRPQDRQFILSSKKLLLSDSGFYLCAWSLTPYTEAFFGQGTRLTVV.

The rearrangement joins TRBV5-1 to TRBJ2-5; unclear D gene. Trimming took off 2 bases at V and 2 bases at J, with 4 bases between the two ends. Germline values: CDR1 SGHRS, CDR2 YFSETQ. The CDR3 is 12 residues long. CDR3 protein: CASSFGQETQYF. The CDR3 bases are TGCGCCAGCAGCTTCGGTCAAGAGACCCAGTACTTC.

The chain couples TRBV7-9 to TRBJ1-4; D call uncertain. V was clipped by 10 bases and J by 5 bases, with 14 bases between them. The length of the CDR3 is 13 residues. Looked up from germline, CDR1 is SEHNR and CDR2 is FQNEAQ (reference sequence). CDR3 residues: CATRAGGNEKLFF. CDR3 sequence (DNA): TGTGCCACGCGGGCAGGCGGGAATGAAAAACTGTTTTTT.

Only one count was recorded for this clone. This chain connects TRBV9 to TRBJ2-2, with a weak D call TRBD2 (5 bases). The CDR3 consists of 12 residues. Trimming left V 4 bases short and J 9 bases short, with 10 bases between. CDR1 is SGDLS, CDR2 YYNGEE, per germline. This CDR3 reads CASSTPGWELFF. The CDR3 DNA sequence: TGTGCCAGCAGCACTCCGGGGTGGGAGCTGTTTTTT.

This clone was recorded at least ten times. CDR3 sequence: CASSYSSSGGEETQYF. In DNA, the CDR3 is TGTGCCAGCAGTTACTCTTCTAGCGGGGGGGAAGAGACCCAGTACTTC. The chain couples TRBV6-2 or TRBV6-3 to TRBJ2-5; TRBD2 matches 12 bases. Germline CDR1 reads MNHEY; CDR2 reads SVGEGT. The CDR3 has 16 residues. Germline trimming cut 0 bases from V and 3 bases from J; bases unmatched to any gene: 2.

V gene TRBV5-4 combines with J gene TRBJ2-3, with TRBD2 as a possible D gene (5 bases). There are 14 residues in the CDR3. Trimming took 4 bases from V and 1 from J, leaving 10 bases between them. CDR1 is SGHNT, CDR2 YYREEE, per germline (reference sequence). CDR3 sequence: CASSLERGTDTQYF. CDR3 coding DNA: TGTGCCAGCAGCCTAGAGAGGGGCACAGATACGCAGTATTTT.

The CDR3 sequence is CASSERLDIQYF. CDR3 bases: TGCGCCAGCAGTGAAAGGCTAGACATTCAGTACTTC. The chain couples TRBV10-1 to TRBJ2-4; the D is unclear. Germline values: CDR1 WNHNN, CDR2 SYGVQD (reference sequence). This CDR3 comprises 12 residues. V shed 3 bases and J shed 8 bases, with 8 bases lying between them.